This T cell receptor beta chain was profiled in a study of T cells in Graves' hyperthyroidism and ophthalmopathy. Stable disease denoted Graves' hyperthyroidism without ophthalmopathy progression within 18 months. Diagnoses rested on clinical symptoms, serum thyroxine and TRAb, thyroid ultrasound and orbital computed tomography. Out of over 7.5 ml of fresh peripheral blood came the PBMCs. The ends were cut back, 0 bases at V and 9 bases at J, with 9 bases in the middle. Germline assignment: CDR1 LNHNV and CDR2 YYDKDF (reference sequence). The CDR3 extends over 13 amino acids. RNA transcripts gave rise to amplified TCR beta CDR3 regions. The TCR CDR3 was amplified in a first-round RT-PCR using the HTBI primer set. TCRdb re-derived calls from the multiplex PCR reads in MiXCR, one entry per CDR3 protein. The profile shows fewer than 700,000 distinct CDR3 sequences, around 16% of them singletons.

The source material was blood. The chain couples TRBV15 to TRBJ2-1, with D uncertain. The clonotype was recovered from a woman aged 25 to 39 with Graves' hyperthyroidism. The CDR3 nucleotides read TGTGCCACCAGCAGAGAGGAAAGTGGTGAGCAGTTCTTC. It specifies CATSREESGEQFF.